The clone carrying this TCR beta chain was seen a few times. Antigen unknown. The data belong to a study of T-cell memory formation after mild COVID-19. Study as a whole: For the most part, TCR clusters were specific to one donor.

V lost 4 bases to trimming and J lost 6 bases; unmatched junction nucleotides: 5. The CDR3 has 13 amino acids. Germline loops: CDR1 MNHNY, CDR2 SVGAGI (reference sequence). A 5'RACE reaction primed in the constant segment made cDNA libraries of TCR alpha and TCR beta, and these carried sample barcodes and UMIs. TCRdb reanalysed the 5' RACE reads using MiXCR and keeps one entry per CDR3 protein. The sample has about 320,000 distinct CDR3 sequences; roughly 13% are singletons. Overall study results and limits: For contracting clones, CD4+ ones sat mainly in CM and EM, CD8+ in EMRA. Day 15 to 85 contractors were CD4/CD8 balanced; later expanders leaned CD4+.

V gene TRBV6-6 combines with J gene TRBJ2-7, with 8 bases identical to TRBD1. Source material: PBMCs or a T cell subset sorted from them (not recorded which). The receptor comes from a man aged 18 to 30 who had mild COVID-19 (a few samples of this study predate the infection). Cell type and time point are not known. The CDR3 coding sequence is TGTGCCAGCAGTTCAGACAGGGGAGGCGAGCAGTACGTC. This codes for CASSSDRGGEQYV.